This record concerns one T cell receptor (beta chain) sequence. Its antigen remains unknown. This specimen belongs to a study of cytomegalovirus exposure and HLA in healthy donors. Study context: Genotyping of some 390 donors showed that over 80% belonged to the Caucasian-associated ancestry cluster.

This CDR3 has 12 residues. V dropped 1 base and J dropped 6 bases, with 6 bases sitting between them. The germline V gene encodes CDR1 SGHAT and CDR2 FQNNGV. Use of 60 Vbeta and 13 Jbeta primers characterized the PCR. Clones were sequenced by immunoSEQ multiplex PCR, and TCRdb holds only the in-frame ones, with some missing. The sample holds 50,000 or so clones, about four fifths seen once. Study-wide findings and caveats: The only immune exposure information that was available was CMV serostatus. Researchers reported that three CMV-associated chains were confirmed in vitro as CMV antigen-specific. Association with HLA alleles at 0.05 false discovery rate was found for roughly 17,000 TCR beta sequences in a later analysis.

The material sequenced was PBMCs. This receptor was taken from a boy younger than 18 in good health and CMV-seropositive. This chain connects TRBV11-2 to TRBJ1-2; no clear D gene. The chain's CDR3 is CASSLVENGYTF. The CDR3 DNA reads TGTGCCAGCAGCTTAGTTGAGAATGGCTACACCTTC.